This entry lists 20 T cell receptor beta chains sequenced from one sample in a study of cytomegalovirus exposure and HLA in healthy donors. PCR amplification relied on 60 Vbeta primers (plus 13 Jbeta primers). Sequencing was performed with immunoSEQ multiplex PCR; in TCRdb, only in-frame clones are kept and a portion is missing. Counted here are some 130,000 clones, around 77% occurring once; the ten biggest clones make up about 1.3%. Sequencing was performed on PBMCs. The receptors derive from a man in his forties or fifties in good health and CMV-seronegative.

V and J are TRBV4-3 and TRBJ2-3, with D possibly matching TRBD1 (5 bases). The V and J ends lost 4 bases and 4 bases respectively, with 12 bases between them. CDR3 length: 14 residues. CDR1 and CDR2 from the germline V gene are LGHNA and YSLEER. Here the CDR3 reads CASSPSRAPDTQYF. The CDR3 bases are TGCGCCAGCAGCCCCAGCAGGGCCCCAGATACGCAGTATTTT.

The rearrangement joins TRBV6-6 to TRBJ1-3; TRBD1 is a possible D gene (5 bases). V was shortened by 2 bases and J by 7 bases, with 12 bases between the two germline ends. The CDR3 is made up of 14 amino acids. Germline CDR1 MNHNY, CDR2 SVGAGI (reference sequence). The CDR3 sequence is CASSYKQGENTIYF. The CDR3, as DNA: TGTGCCAGCAGTTACAAGCAGGGTGAGAACACCATATATTTT.

The chain couples TRBV10-1 to TRBJ1-5; 9 bases align to TRBD1. The CDR3 has 17 residues. From germline, CDR1 is WNHNN and CDR2 SYGVQD (reference sequence). V shed 0 bases, J shed 1 base, and the junction held 4 bases outside the gene matches. CDR3 protein: CASSESEQGASNQPQHF. As DNA, the CDR3 is TGCGCCAGCAGTGAGTCCGAACAGGGGGCAAGCAATCAGCCCCAGCATTTT.

This rearrangement joins TRBV7-9 to TRBJ2-1; 9 bases agree with TRBD2. The V and J ends lost 5 bases and 2 bases, in that order; junction bases with no gene match: 1. This CDR3 comprises 14 residues. Germline V gives CDR1 SEHNR, CDR2 FQNEAQ (reference sequence). The CDR3 loop reads CASSTSGPYNEQFF. The CDR3, as DNA: TGTGCCAGCAGCACTAGCGGGCCCTACAATGAGCAGTTCTTC.

The chain couples TRBV11-2 to TRBJ1-4; D not certain. Germline V gene sequence: CDR1 SGHAT, CDR2 FQNNGV. V was trimmed by 6 bases and J by 7 bases, leaving 9 bases between them. This CDR3 spans 12 amino acids. This chain's CDR3 is CASSSYAEKLFF. CDR3 coding DNA: TGTGCCAGCAGTTCCTACGCTGAAAAACTGTTTTTT.

The chain links TRBV4-1 to TRBJ1-2, with TRBD1 as a possible D gene (5 bases). Between the trimmed V and J ends, which lost 1 base and 10 bases, there was a span of 13 bases. Germline V gene data show CDR1 as MGHRA and CDR2 as YSYEKL. The CDR3 totals 13 residues. CDR3 DNA: TGCGCCAGCAGCCAAGTTCGGGGGGGAAACTACACCTTC. Its protein product is CASSQVRGGNYTF.

This clone was detected only once. The rearrangement links TRBV28 to TRBJ1-5, with a tentative D call TRBD1 (5 bases). CDR1 MDHEN and CDR2 SYDVKM come from the germline V gene. Between the trimmed V and J ends, which lost 9 bases and 0 bases, there was a span of 21 bases. This CDR3 comprises 17 residues. Here the CDR3 reads CASADPGGHYSNQPQHF. DNA of the CDR3: TGTGCCAGTGCGGACCCCGGGGGTCATTATAGCAATCAGCCCCAGCATTTT.

This clone has more than one count but fewer than ten. The chain joins TRBV2 to TRBJ2-5, with TRBD2 identical over 7 bases. The CDR3 spans 15 residues. Trimming cost V 2 bases and J 2 bases; bases outside gene matches: 5. Germline lookup yields CDR1 SNHLY and CDR2 FYNNEI. The CDR3 spells CASSERTSVQETQYF. CDR3 nucleotides: TGTGCCAGCAGTGAACGGACTAGTGTGCAAGAGACCCAGTACTTC.

The chain is built from TRBV7-9 and TRBJ1-2; 7 bases align to TRBD1. The CDR3 is 14 residues long. CDR1 and CDR2 (germline): SEHNR, FQNEAQ (reference sequence). J gave up 4 bases and V 8 bases, and 10 bases lay outside the gene matches. The CDR3 is CASGPTGQSYGYTF. The DNA of the CDR3 is TGTGCCAGCGGACCTACGGGACAGTCCTATGGCTACACCTTC. Based on the CDR3 plus reference TRBV7-9 and TRBJ1-2, the full variable domain is DTGVSQNPRHKITKRGQNVTFRCDPISEHNRLYWYRQTLGQGPEFLTYFQNEAQLEKSRLLSDRFSAERPKGSFSTLEIQRTEQGDSAMYLCASGPTGQSYGYTFGSGTRLTVV.

The genes are TRBV6-6 and TRBJ1-5, with 10 positions matching TRBD1. The germline CDR1 and CDR2 sequences are MNHNY and SVGAGI (reference sequence). This CDR3 has 15 amino acids. The V and J ends lost 7 bases and 1 base, in that order; junction bases with no gene match: 4. The CDR3 loop is CASKAGQGSNQPQHF. CDR3 nucleotides: TGTGCCAGCAAAGCGGGACAGGGGAGCAATCAGCCCCAGCATTTT.

This clone was found a few times. The CDR3 loop reads CASSQGSSGSLTDTQYF. The CDR3 nucleotides are TGTGCCAGCAGCCAAGGGTCTAGCGGGAGCCTCACAGATACGCAGTATTTT. V gene TRBV4-2 combines with J gene TRBJ2-3, with 10 bases aligning to TRBD2. Germline V gives CDR1 LGHNA, CDR2 YNFKEQ. Trimming at V came to 1 base and at J to 2 bases, leaving 6 bases not matched to a gene. The CDR3 is 17 residues long.

J is TRBJ2-7 and V is TRBV6-1; 8 nucleotides agree with TRBD1. Trimming cost V 9 bases and J 3 bases; bases outside gene matches: 13. This CDR3 has 15 amino acids. Germline CDR1 reads MNHNS; CDR2 reads SASEGT. Here the CDR3 DNA reads TGTGCCAGTCTCCTTCAGGGGGCAGGGGGCTACGAGCAGTACTTC. It specifies CASLLQGAGGYEQYF.

A word on this clone: The junction departs from germline at one end; a sequencing error may be responsible. The rearrangement links TRBV7-7 to TRBJ2-5; tentative D call: TRBD2 (6 bases). Per germline, CDR1 SSHAT and CDR2 FNYEAQ (reference sequence). The CDR3 is 15 residues long. This CDR3 reads CASSLGGQAVETQYF. CDR3 coding DNA: TGTGCTAGCAGCTTAGGAGGGCAAGCCGTGGAGACCCAGTACTTC.

This chain links TRBV11-2 with TRBJ2-3; TRBD2 matches 9 bases. V lost 2 bases to trimming and J lost 1 base; unmatched junction nucleotides: 1. CDR3 size: 15 residues. From germline, CDR1 is SGHAT and CDR2 FQNNGV. The CDR3, as DNA: TGTGCCAGCAGCTTACTAGCGGGACGCACAGATACGCAGTATTTT. This sequence encodes CASSLLAGRTDTQYF. The full variable domain, its missing parts supplied by reference TRBV11-2 and TRBJ2-3, is EAGVAQSPRYKIIEKRQSVAFWCNPISGHATLYWYQQILGQGPKLLIQFQNNGVVDDSQLPKDRFSAERLKGVDSTLKIQPAKLEDSAVYLCASSLLAGRTDTQYFGPGTRLTVL.

The CDR3 sequence is CASSPMTVGMVNTEAFF. In DNA form, the CDR3 reads TGTGCCAGCTCACCAATGACAGTGGGGATGGTGAACACTGAAGCTTTCTTT. This chain connects TRBV18 to TRBJ1-1; possible D gene TRBD1, 5 bases. CDR3 length: 17 amino acids. Germline lookup yields CDR1 KGHSH and CDR2 LQKENI. V was clipped by 2 bases and J by 0 bases, with 16 bases between them.

In DNA form, the CDR3 reads TGTGCCAGTAGTATAGTGGTCAGCTCCTACGAGCAGTACTTC. It specifies CASSIVVSSYEQYF. The V call is TRBV19, the J call TRBJ2-7; no firm D call. The CDR3 totals 14 residues. CDR1 LNHDA and CDR2 SQIVND come from the germline V gene (reference sequence). The germline V and J ends were trimmed by 1 base and 0 bases, with 7 bases remaining between them.

The J gene is TRBJ2-7, the V gene TRBV5-4, with 9 bases identical to TRBD2. Germline CDR1 and CDR2: SGHNT and YYREEE (reference sequence). V gave up 4 bases and J gave up 2 bases; unmatched junction bases: 4. This CDR3 has 14 amino acids. CDR3 coding DNA: TGTGCCAGCAGCATACTAGCGGGTCCCTACGAGCAGTACTTC. Amino acid sequence: CASSILAGPYEQYF.

The V and J genes are TRBV7-2 and TRBJ2-7; possible D gene TRBD1, 5 bases. Trimming left V 4 bases short and J 3 bases short, with 16 bases between. The germline CDR1 and CDR2 sequences are SGHTA and FQGNSA. The CDR3 runs 15 residues. CDR3 sequence: CASSYSRDSGYEQYF. The CDR3 bases are TGTGCCAGCAGCTATAGTAGAGACAGTGGCTACGAGCAGTACTTC. The full variable domain, rest sourced from reference TRBV7-2 and TRBJ2-7, is GAGVSQSPSNKVTEKGKDVELRCDPISGHTALYWYRQSLGQGLEFLIYFQGNSAPDKSGLPSDRFSAERTGGSVSTLTIQRTQQEDSAVYLCASSYSRDSGYEQYFGPGTRLTVT.

This clone was recorded only once. V usage is TRBV7-2 and J usage is TRBJ2-4, with 7 bases lining up with TRBD2. This CDR3 is built from 16 residues. CDR1 is SGHTA and CDR2 is FQGNSA in the germline V gene. V trimming: 1 base; J trimming: 3 bases; junction bases outside the gene matches: 6. The CDR3: CASSLVSAGVKNIQYF. For the CDR3, the DNA is TGTGCCAGCAGCTTAGTCTCGGCGGGAGTCAAAAACATTCAGTACTTC.

This rearrangement joins TRBV10-3 to TRBJ1-1, with a tentative D call TRBD1 (5 bases). In germline, CDR1 is ENHRY, CDR2 SYGVKD. The germline V and J ends were trimmed by 7 bases and 5 bases, with 17 bases remaining between them. This CDR3 comprises 14 residues. The CDR3 loop reads CAITRQGGRTEAFF. The CDR3 nucleotides are TGTGCCATCACGCGGCAGGGCGGACGGACTGAAGCTTTCTTT.